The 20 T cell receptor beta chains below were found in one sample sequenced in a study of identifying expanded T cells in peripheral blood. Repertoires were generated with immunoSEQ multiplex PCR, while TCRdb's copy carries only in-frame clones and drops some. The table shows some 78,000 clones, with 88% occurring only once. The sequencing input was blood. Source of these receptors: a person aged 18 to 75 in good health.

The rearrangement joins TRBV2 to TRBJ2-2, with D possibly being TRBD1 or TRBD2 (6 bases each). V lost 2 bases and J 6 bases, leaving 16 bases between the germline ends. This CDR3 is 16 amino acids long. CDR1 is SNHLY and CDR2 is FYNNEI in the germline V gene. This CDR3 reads CASSEPLGGEAGELFF. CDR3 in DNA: TGTGCCAGCAGTGAACCGTTGGGGGGCGAAGCCGGGGAGCTGTTTTTT.

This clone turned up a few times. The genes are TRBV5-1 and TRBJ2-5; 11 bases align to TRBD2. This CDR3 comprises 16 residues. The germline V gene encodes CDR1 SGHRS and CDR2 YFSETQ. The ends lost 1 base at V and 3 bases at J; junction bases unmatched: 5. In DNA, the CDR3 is TGCGCCAGCAGCTTGCCTAGCGGGGGGTTAGAAGAGACCCAGTACTTC. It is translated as CASSLPSGGLEETQYF.

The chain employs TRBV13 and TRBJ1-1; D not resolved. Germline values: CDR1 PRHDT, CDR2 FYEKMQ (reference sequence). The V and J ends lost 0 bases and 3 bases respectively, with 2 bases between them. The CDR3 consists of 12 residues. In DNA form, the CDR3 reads TGTGCCAGCAGCTTAGGGTACACTGAAGCTTTCTTT. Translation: CASSLGYTEAFF.

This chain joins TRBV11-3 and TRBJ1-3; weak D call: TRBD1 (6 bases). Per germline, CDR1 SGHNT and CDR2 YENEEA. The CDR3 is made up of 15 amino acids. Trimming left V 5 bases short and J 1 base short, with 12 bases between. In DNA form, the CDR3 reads TGTGCCAGCAGCCGGGGGCCGGTATCTGGAAACACCATATATTTT. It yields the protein CASSRGPVSGNTIYF.

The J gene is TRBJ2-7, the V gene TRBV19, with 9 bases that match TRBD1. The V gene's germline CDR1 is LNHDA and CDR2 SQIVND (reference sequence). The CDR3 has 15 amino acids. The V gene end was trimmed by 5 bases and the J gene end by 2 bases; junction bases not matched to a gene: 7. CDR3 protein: CASSVPGQGTYEQYF. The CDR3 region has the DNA TGTGCCAGTAGTGTCCCGGGACAGGGTACCTACGAGCAGTACTTC.

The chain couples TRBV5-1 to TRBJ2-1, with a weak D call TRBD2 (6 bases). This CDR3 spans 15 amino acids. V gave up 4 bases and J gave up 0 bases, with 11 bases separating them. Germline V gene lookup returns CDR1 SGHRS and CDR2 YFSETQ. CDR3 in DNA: TGCGCCAGCAGCCGGGGACTCTCCTCCTACAATGAGCAGTTCTTC. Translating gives CASSRGLSSYNEQFF.

The CDR3 coding sequence is TGTGCCAGCAGCCCGGGACAGGGTACGTTAGAGACCCAGTACTTC. Encoded protein: CASSPGQGTLETQYF. The chain carries TRBV9 and TRBJ2-5; 9 nucleotides agree with TRBD1. This CDR3 spans 15 amino acids. The germline gives CDR1 SGDLS, CDR2 YYNGEE. V shed 4 bases and J 4 bases; nucleotides not matched to a gene: 8.

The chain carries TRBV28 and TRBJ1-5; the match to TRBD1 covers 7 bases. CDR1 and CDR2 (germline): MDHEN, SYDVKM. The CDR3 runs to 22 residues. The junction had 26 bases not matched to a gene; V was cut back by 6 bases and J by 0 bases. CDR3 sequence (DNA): TGTGCCAGCAGCCTCCGCGCACTCAGGTCCAGGGGGAGACCTAATAGCAATCAGCCCCAGCATTTT. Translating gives CASSLRALRSRGRPNSNQPQHF.

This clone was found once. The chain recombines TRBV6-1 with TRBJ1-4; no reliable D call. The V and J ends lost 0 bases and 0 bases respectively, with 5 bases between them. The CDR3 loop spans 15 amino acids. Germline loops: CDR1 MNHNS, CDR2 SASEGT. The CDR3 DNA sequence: TGTGCCAGCAGTGAAGCGAGTGCAACTAATGAAAAACTGTTTTTT. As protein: CASSEASATNEKLFF.

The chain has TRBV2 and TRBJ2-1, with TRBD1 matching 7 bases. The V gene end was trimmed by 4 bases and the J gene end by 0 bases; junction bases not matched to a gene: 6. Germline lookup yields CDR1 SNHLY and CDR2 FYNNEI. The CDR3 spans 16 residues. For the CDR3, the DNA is TGTGCCAGCAGTGCTCAGGGGGTCAGCTCCTACAATGAGCAGTTCTTC. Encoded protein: CASSAQGVSSYNEQFF.

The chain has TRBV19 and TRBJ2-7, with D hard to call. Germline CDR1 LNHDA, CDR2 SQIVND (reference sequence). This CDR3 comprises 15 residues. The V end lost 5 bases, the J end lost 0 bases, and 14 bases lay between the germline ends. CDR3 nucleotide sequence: TGTGCCAGTAGTCCTGCTTCCGGACGCTCCTACGAGCAGTACTTC. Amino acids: CASSPASGRSYEQYF.

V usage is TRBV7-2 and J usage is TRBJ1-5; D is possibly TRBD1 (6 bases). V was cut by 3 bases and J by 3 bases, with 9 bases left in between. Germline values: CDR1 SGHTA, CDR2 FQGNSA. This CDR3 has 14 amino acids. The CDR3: CASSFTGYNQPQHF. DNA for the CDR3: TGTGCCAGCAGCTTTACAGGGTACAATCAGCCCCAGCATTTT. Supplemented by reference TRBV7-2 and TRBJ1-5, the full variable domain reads GAGVSQSPSNKVTEKGKDVELRCDPISGHTALYWYRQSLGQGLEFLIYFQGNSAPDKSGLPSDRFSAERTGGSVSTLTIQRTQQEDSAVYLCASSFTGYNQPQHFGDGTRLSIL.

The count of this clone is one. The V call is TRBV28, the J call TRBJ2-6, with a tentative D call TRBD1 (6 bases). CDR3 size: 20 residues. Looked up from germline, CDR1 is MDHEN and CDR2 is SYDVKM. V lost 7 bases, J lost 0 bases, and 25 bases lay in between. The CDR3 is CASTPSPWGPLPSGANVLTF. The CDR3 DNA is TGTGCCAGCACCCCTTCTCCTTGGGGGCCCCTCCCCTCTGGGGCCAACGTCCTGACTTTC. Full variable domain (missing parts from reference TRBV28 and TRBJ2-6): DVKVTQSSRYLVKRTGEKVFLECVQDMDHENMFWYRQDPGLGLRLIYFSYDVKMKEKGDIPEGYSVSREKKERFSLILESASTNQTSMYLCASTPSPWGPLPSGANVLTFGAGSRLTVL.

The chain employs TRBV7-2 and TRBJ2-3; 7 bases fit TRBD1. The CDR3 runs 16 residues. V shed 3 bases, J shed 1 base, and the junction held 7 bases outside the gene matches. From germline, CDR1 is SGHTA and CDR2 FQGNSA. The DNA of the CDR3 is TGTGCCAGCAGCTTGGTGGCAGGGGGACGCACAGATACGCAGTATTTT. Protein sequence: CASSLVAGGRTDTQYF.

In DNA form, the CDR3 reads TGTGCCAGCAGTTTATCGCCTTATGGCGGATCTGGAAACACCATATATTTT. It is translated as CASSLSPYGGSGNTIYF. The chain joins TRBV27 to TRBJ1-3; unclear D gene. Germline V gene data show CDR1 as MNHEY and CDR2 as SMNVEV (reference sequence). The CDR3 is 17 residues long. Trimming left V 0 bases short and J 1 base short, with 13 bases between.

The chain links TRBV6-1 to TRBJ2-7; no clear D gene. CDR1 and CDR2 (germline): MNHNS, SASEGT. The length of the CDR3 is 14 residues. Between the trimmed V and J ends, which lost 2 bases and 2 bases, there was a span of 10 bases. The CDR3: CASSERRLPYEQYF. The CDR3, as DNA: TGTGCCAGCAGTGAAAGGCGGCTCCCCTACGAGCAGTACTTC.

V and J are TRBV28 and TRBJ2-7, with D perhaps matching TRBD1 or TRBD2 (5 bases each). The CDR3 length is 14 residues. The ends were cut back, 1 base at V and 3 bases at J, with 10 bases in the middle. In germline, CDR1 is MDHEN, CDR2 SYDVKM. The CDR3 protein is CASSLLGDVYEQYF. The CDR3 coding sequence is TGTGCCAGCAGTTTATTAGGGGACGTCTACGAGCAGTACTTC.

CDR3 sequence (DNA): TGTGCCAGCAGCCCAGGGGTCGGCAATGAGCAGTTCTTC. This translates into CASSPGVGNEQFF. This chain links TRBV5-6 with TRBJ2-1; D might be TRBD1 (6 bases). V dropped 4 bases and J dropped 6 bases, with 11 bases sitting between them. CDR3 length: 13 residues. Per the germline V gene, CDR1 is SGHDT and CDR2 is YYEEEE. The complete variable domain, with remaining parts taken from reference TRBV5-6 and TRBJ2-1, reads DAGVTQSPTHLIKTRGQQVTLRCSPKSGHDTVSWYQQALGQGPQFIFQYYEEEERQRGNFPDRFSGHQFPNYSSELNVNALLLGDSALYLCASSPGVGNEQFFGPGTRLTVL.

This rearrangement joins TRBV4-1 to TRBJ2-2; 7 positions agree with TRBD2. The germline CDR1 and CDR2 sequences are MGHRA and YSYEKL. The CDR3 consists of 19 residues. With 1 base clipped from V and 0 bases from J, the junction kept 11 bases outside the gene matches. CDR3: CASSQGILRGSTNTGELFF. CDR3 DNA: TGCGCCAGCAGCCAAGGGATTTTGCGGGGGAGTACGAACACCGGGGAGCTGTTTTTT.

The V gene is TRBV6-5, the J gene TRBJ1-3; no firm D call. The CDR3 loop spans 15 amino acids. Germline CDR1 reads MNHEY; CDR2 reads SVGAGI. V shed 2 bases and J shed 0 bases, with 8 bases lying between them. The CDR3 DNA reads TGTGCCAGCAGTTACGGACTTAACTCTGGAAACACCATATATTTT. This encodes CASSYGLNSGNTIYF.